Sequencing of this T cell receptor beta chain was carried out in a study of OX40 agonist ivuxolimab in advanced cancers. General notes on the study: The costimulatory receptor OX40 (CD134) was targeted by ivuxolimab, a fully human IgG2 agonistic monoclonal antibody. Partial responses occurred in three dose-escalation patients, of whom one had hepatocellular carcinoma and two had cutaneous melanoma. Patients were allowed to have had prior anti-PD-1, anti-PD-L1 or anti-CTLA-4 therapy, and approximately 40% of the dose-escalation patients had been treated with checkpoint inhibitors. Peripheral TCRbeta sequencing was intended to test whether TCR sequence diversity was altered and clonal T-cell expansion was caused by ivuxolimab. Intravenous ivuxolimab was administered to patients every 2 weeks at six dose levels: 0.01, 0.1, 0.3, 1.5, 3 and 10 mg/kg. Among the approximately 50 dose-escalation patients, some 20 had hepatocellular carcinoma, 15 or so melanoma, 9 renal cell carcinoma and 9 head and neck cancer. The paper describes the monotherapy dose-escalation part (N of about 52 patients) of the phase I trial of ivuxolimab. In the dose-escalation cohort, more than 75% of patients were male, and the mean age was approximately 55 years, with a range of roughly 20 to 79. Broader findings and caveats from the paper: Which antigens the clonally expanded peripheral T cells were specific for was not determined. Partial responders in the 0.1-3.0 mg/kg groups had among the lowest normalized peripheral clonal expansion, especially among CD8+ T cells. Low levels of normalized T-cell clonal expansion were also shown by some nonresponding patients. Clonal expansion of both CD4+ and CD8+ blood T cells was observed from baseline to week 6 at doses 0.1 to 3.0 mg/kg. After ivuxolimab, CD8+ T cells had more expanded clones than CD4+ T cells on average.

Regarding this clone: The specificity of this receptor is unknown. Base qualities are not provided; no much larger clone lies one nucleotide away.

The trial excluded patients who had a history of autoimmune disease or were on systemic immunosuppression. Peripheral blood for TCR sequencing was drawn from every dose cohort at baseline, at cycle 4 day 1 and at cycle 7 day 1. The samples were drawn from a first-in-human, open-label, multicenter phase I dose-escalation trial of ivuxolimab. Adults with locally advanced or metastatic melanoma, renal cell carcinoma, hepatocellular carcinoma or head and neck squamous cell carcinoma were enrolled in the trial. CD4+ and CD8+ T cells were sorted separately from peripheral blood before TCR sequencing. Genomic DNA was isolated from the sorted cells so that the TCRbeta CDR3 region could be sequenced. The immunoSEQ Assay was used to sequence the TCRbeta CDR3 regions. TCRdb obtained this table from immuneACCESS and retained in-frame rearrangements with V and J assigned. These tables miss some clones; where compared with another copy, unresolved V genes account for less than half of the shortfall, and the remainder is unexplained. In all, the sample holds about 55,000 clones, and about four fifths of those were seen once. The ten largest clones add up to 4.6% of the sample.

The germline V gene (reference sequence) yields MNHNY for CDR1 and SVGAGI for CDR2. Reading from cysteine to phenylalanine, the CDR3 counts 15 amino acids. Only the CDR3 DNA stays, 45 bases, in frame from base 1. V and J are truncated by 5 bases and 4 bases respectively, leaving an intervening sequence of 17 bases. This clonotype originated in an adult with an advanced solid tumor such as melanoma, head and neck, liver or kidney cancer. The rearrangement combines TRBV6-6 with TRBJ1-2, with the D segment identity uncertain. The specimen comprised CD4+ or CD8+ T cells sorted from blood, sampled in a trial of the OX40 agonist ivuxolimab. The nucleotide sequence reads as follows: TGTGCCAGCAGTCAGTCGACGGCAACTGGCTATGGCTACACCTTC. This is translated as CASSQSTATGYGYTF.